What follows describes a single T cell receptor beta chain. This clonotype was recorded a few times. Its antigen target is currently unknown. One base away there is no much larger clone; base qualities are not given. The memory CD4+ T cell population was isolated based on a CD4+CD45RO+CD25- phenotype. Tregs, naive and memory CD4+ T cells from tumor, blood and ipsilateral draining lymph nodes of a few breast cancer patients underwent full-length TCR alpha and beta sequencing. Tumor tissue and lymph nodes obtained by ipsilateral axillary dissection were perfused with PBS, cut into small pieces and digested using collagenase I and hyaluronidase. Ficoll density gradient centrifugation was used to isolate mononuclear cells from lymph nodes or from under 55 ml of peripheral blood. FACS confirmed that the sorted cell populations were more than 90% pure. The data originate from a study (dated by TCRdb to 2015 to 2017). Concerning the study at large: The study tested whether tumor-infiltrating Tregs in breast cancer are recruited from blood Tregs or converted in situ from other CD4+ T cell subsets.

Looking up the germline V gene yields CDR1 MGHRA and CDR2 YSYEKL. The CDR3 holds 16 amino acids from the cysteine to the phenylalanine. The read is trimmed to its CDR3 DNA, 48 bases read in frame from base 1. V is pruned by 0 bases and J by 4 bases, leaving 5 bases of the junction without a gene match. Amplification of full-length TCR variable regions was done by 5' RACE PCR using constant-region reverse primers, and this step was followed by semi-nested PCR with Nested Universal Primer A. Using the ReliaPrep RNA Cell Miniprep System, total RNA was extracted, and the SMARTer RACE 5'/3' Kit was then used to reverse transcribe the RNA into 5'RACE-ready cDNA. Multiplex adaptors were used to barcode full-length TCR alpha and beta libraries, and the barcoded libraries were sequenced on an Illumina MiSeq. The paper's data handling went like this. Sequencing data were pooled across the five patients for each of nine subset-tissue groups and compared by unsupervised clustering of TCR gene usage. The Morisita-Horn index was used to calculate repertoire similarity, with shared sequences weighted according to their contribution to each repertoire. TCRdb reprocessing: public reads trimmed at Q25 with fastp, clones called with MiXCR, in-frame beta chains kept. Every distinct CDR3 protein forms one entry, paired with its most common genes and DNA. TCRdb, not the original authors, processed these V and J calls. The sample yields about 41,000 distinct CDR3 sequences; less than 35% were counted once. Jointly, the top ten make up less than 4% of the sample.

Results and caveats for the whole study, not just this receptor: The TCR alpha and beta sequences of tumor-infiltrating Tregs showed the greatest overlap with tumor naive CD4+ T cells, followed by blood naive CD4+ T cells. Tumor memory CD4+ T cell TCR gene usage was found to cluster with blood and lymph node memory CD4+ cells and with lymph node naive CD4+ cells. The larger-cohort validation was restricted to a single TCR beta V-J rearrangement rather than whole repertoires.

The sequence was collected from a female donor with breast cancer. Recombination connected TRBV4-1 to TRBJ2-2; 7 of the junction bases match TRBD2. Sequencing was done on a sample of memory CD4+ T cells sorted from a lymph node. The cell subset or site label on this specimen signifies: memory CD4+ T cells, CD4+CD45RO+CD25-. The CDR3 region: CASSQEAGAITGELFF. DNA sequence: TGCGCCAGCAGCCAAGAGGCGGGAGCGATCACCGGGGAGCTGTTTTTT.